The 18 T cell receptor beta chains below come from one sample, sequenced in a study of CD8 T cells in ankylosing spondylitis. The study's findings and limits: It appeared that ankylosing spondylitis blood was characterized by a TCR beta motif of fewer than 10 highly homologous variants.

TCRdb ran MiXCR on the 5' RACE reads and lists one entry per CDR3 protein. The table has roughly 670,000 distinct CDR3 sequences, about 20% seen once; the top ten hold over 15%. These receptors' targets are unknown. Sequenced sample: blood, either unsorted or a sorted T cell fraction (not recorded which). Every receptor here comes from a male donor with ankylosing spondylitis.

The chain links TRBV4-1 to TRBJ2-3, with a weak D call TRBD2 (6 bases). The ends were cut back, 1 base at V and 5 bases at J, with 16 bases in the middle. The germline gives CDR1 MGHRA, CDR2 YSYEKL. This CDR3 is built from 16 residues. CDR3 bases: TGCGCCAGCAGCCAAGGGGTCGCGGGAATAGGAGATACGCAGTATTTT. Its protein product is CASSQGVAGIGDTQYF.

The chain couples TRBV7-9 to TRBJ1-2, with D possibly matching TRBD1 (5 bases). Germline CDR1 SEHNR, CDR2 FQNEAQ (reference sequence). CDR3 length: 16 residues. Trimming took off 4 bases at V and 7 bases at J, with 22 bases between the two ends. CDR3 amino acids: CASSSSLLGGSAGYTF. The CDR3 bases are TGTGCCAGCAGCTCTAGCCTCCTGGGGGGGTCTGCTGGCTACACCTTC. Full variable domain (outside the CDR3, taken from reference TRBV7-9 and TRBJ1-2): DTGVSQNPRHKITKRGQNVTFRCDPISEHNRLYWYRQTLGQGPEFLTYFQNEAQLEKSRLLSDRFSAERPKGSFSTLEIQRTEQGDSAMYLCASSSSLLGGSAGYTFGSGTRLTVV.

This clonotype has just a few counts. The chain is built from TRBV5-1 and TRBJ1-2, with 7 bases matching TRBD1. The CDR3 spans 16 residues. V lost 0 bases, J lost 0 bases, and 5 bases stayed unmatched. The germline V gene encodes CDR1 SGHRS and CDR2 YFSETQ. The CDR3 nucleotides are TGCGCCAGCAGCTTGGCCGAGGGGGCATCTAACTATGGCTACACCTTC. Its translation: CASSLAEGASNYGYTF.

This clonotype is a singleton in its sample. The rearrangement links TRBV4-2 to TRBJ1-2; 7 positions agree with TRBD1. Per germline, CDR1 LGHNA and CDR2 YNFKEQ. The junction had 3 bases not matched to a gene; V was cut back by 1 base and J by 7 bases. The CDR3 is 13 residues long. The CDR3 reads CASSQGGQAGYTF. CDR3 bases: TGTGCCAGCAGCCAAGGAGGACAGGCTGGCTACACCTTC.

The V call is TRBV12-3 or TRBV12-4, the J call TRBJ2-7; 7 nucleotides line up with TRBD2. The CDR3 length is 13 residues. The V segment lost 6 bases and the J segment 2 bases; nucleotides outside the gene matches: 4. CDR3 in DNA: TGTGCCAGCAGAGCTAGCGGAACCTACGAGCAGTACTTC. This codes for CASRASGTYEQYF.

J is TRBJ1-1 and V is TRBV30; TRBD1 aligns across 8 bases. The CDR3 spans 13 residues. Germline CDR1 GTSNPN, CDR2 SVGIG (reference sequence). Unmatched junction bases numbered 3, after V lost 6 bases and J lost 0 bases. CDR3 sequence reads: CACSGQVNTEAFF. DNA of the CDR3: TGTGCCTGCTCGGGACAGGTGAACACTGAAGCTTTCTTT.

This clonotype was found a few times. This chain connects TRBV9 to TRBJ2-5; weak D call: TRBD2 (7 bases). The CDR3 has 15 amino acids. Per germline, CDR1 SGDLS and CDR2 YYNGEE. With 3 bases removed from V and 1 base from J, the gap between germline ends came to 13 bases. CDR3 sequence reads: CASSGGGGIQETQYF. As DNA, the CDR3 is TGTGCCAGCAGCGGAGGCGGGGGCATCCAAGAGACCCAGTACTTC.

The V and J genes are TRBV10-3 and TRBJ2-5; 15 bases fit TRBD2. In germline, CDR1 is ENHRY, CDR2 SYGVKD. The CDR3 is made up of 17 amino acids. The V gene end was trimmed by 0 bases and the J gene end by 2 bases; junction bases not matched to a gene: 1. The CDR3 loop reads CAISESGLAGGQETQYF. In DNA form, the CDR3 reads TGTGCCATCAGTGAGTCGGGACTAGCGGGGGGTCAAGAGACCCAGTACTTC.

The chain joins TRBV6-5 to TRBJ2-2; D unresolved. Trimming took off 6 bases at V and 4 bases at J, with 9 bases between the two ends. Germline-derived CDR1 and CDR2 are MNHEY and SVGAGI. This CDR3 has 13 amino acids. The CDR3 DNA follows: TGTGCCAGCAGCTACATTCCCACCGGGGAGCTGTTTTTT. Translating it yields CASSYIPTGELFF.

This clonotype was counted only a few times. The chain joins TRBV7-9 to TRBJ1-2, with D unclear. Germline CDR1 is SEHNR and CDR2 is FQNEAQ (reference sequence). The V gene lost 0 bases and the J gene lost 1 base, with 9 bases spanning the gap. The CDR3 has 15 residues. In DNA, the CDR3 is TGTGCCAGCAGCTTAGCCGAGGGTTTTAACTATGGCTACACCTTC. It encodes CASSLAEGFNYGYTF.

The gene calls are TRBV28 and TRBJ1-2, with TRBD1 matching 7 bases. The trim removed 5 bases at V and 4 bases at J, leaving 4 bases unmatched. CDR3 size: 13 residues. The V gene's germline CDR1 is MDHEN and CDR2 SYDVKM. The CDR3 nucleotides are TGTGCCAGCAGTACGACAGGGCCCTATGGCTACACCTTC. Translating it yields CASSTTGPYGYTF.

This clonotype was seen only a few times. The V call is TRBV6-5, the J call TRBJ2-7, with D perhaps TRBD2 (6 bases). The CDR3 is 14 residues long. V was cut by 2 bases and J by 2 bases, with 10 bases left in between. The germline CDR1 and CDR2 sequences are MNHEY and SVGAGI. CDR3 sequence: CASSYGGTPYEQYF. Here the CDR3 DNA reads TGTGCCAGCAGTTACGGAGGGACCCCCTACGAGCAGTACTTC.

The V call is TRBV28, the J call TRBJ1-5; D unclear. This CDR3 has 15 residues. Germline V lookup: CDR1 MDHEN, CDR2 SYDVKM. V gave up 6 bases and J gave up 0 bases, with 12 bases separating them. CDR3 region: CASSELGVSNQPQHF. The CDR3 DNA follows: TGTGCCAGCAGCGAACTGGGAGTTAGCAATCAGCCCCAGCATTTT. Full variable domain (remainder filled in from reference TRBV28 and TRBJ1-5): DVKVTQSSRYLVKRTGEKVFLECVQDMDHENMFWYRQDPGLGLRLIYFSYDVKMKEKGDIPEGYSVSREKKERFSLILESASTNQTSMYLCASSELGVSNQPQHFGDGTRLSIL.

V and J are TRBV24-1 and TRBJ2-3; D possibly corresponds to TRBD2 (6 bases). The CDR3 loop spans 14 amino acids. V gave up 1 base and J gave up 4 bases, with 8 bases separating them. Germline V CDR1 and CDR2: KGHDR, SFDVKD. This CDR3 reads CATSDFSGADTQYF. Here the CDR3 DNA reads TGTGCCACCAGTGATTTCTCGGGAGCAGATACGCAGTATTTT.

The chain employs TRBV2 and TRBJ2-6; the D is unclear. V was pared by 1 base and J by 0 bases, with 7 bases between. The germline gives CDR1 SNHLY, CDR2 FYNNEI. The CDR3 extends over 16 amino acids. CDR3 DNA: TGTGCCAGCAGTGAAGTCAAGAGCTCTGGGGCCAACGTCCTGACTTTC. Protein: CASSEVKSSGANVLTF.

This chain uses TRBV15 with TRBJ2-5, with unresolved D. There are 15 residues in the CDR3. Germline lookup yields CDR1 LNHNV and CDR2 YYDKDF (reference sequence). V was trimmed by 1 base and J by 2 bases, leaving 11 bases between them. The CDR3 coding sequence is TGTGCCACCAGCAGAGGACCCCCTGGGCAAGAGACCCAGTACTTC. Translating it yields CATSRGPPGQETQYF.

This clonotype was seen more than once but under ten times. The rearrangement links TRBV12-3 or TRBV12-4 to TRBJ2-1; TRBD2 matches 10 bases. There are 19 residues in the CDR3. The trim removed 1 base at V and 8 bases at J, leaving 17 bases unmatched. As DNA, the CDR3 is TGTGCCAGCAGTTTAGGGTCCTATTCGGGACTAGCGTCTCGGGATGAGCAGTTCTTC. Translating gives CASSLGSYSGLASRDEQFF.

This clonotype was picked up a small number of times. The chain employs TRBV20-1 and TRBJ1-2; D is unclear. Looked up from germline, CDR1 is DFQATT and CDR2 is SNEGSKA (reference sequence). The V gene lost 0 bases and the J gene lost 8 bases, with 13 bases spanning the gap. The CDR3 has 13 amino acids. This CDR3 is CSARDSWTKGYTF. Written as DNA, the CDR3 is TGCAGTGCTAGAGATTCGTGGACGAAGGGCTACACCTTC.